This paragraph covers one T cell receptor (beta chain) sequence. Its antigen remains unknown. Germline CDR1 and CDR2: LNHNV and YYDKDF (reference sequence). The ends were cut back, 0 bases at V and 2 bases at J, with 19 bases in the middle. The CDR3 is 18 amino acids. This sample is part of a study of graft-versus-host responses after intestinal transplantation. For the study at large: Grafts that recipients had were multivisceral, liver-intestinal, or isolated intestinal transplants. Every recipient underwent anti-thymocyte globulin induction, then tacrolimus and steroids for roughly 3 years.

Sequenced by immunoSEQ multiplex PCR; TCRdb stores in-frame clones only, minus some. The sample holds tens of thousands of clones; 80% to 90% are singletons and the top ten take 5% to 6.5%. General observations from the study: Declines in HvG clones occurring early post-transplant were associated with peak circulating GvH clone levels. Some GvH clones were seen earlier in gut or blood, suggesting intestinal origin.

This receptor was identified in a human patient who received an intestinal transplant, so some T cells may come from the graft donor. V and J are TRBV15 and TRBJ1-1; D is possibly TRBD1 (5 bases). Sequences were derived from PBMCs, sampled roughly 65 days after intestinal transplantation. CDR3 DNA: TGTGCCACCAGCAGAGATGGATTTTGGGGCAGGGTAAACACTGAAGCTTTCTTT. This codes for CATSRDGFWGRVNTEAFF.